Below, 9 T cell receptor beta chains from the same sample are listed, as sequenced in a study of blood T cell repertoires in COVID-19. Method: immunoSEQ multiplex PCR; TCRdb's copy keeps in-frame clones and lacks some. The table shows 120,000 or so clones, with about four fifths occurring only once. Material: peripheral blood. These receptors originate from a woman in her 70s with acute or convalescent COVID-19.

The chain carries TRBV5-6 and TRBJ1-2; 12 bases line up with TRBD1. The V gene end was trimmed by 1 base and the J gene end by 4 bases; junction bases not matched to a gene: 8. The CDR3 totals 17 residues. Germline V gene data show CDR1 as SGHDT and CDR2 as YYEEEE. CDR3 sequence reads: CASSLRDRGLSIYGYTF. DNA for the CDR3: TGTGCCAGCAGCTTGCGGGACAGGGGGCTTAGTATCTATGGCTACACCTTC.

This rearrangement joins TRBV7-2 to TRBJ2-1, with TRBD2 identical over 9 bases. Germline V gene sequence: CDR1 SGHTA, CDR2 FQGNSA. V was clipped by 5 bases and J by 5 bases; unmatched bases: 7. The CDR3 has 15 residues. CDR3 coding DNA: TGTGCCAGCAGCATGTCTAGCGGGGTAGACAATGAGCAGTTCTTC. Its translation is CASSMSSGVDNEQFF.

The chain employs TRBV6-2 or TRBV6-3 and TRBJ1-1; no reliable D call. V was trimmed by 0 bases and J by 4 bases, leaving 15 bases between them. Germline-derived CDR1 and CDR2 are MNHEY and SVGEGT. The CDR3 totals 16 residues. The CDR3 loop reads CASSYSTLRPGTEAFF. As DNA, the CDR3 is TGTGCCAGCAGTTACTCGACCCTTAGACCGGGCACTGAAGCTTTCTTT.

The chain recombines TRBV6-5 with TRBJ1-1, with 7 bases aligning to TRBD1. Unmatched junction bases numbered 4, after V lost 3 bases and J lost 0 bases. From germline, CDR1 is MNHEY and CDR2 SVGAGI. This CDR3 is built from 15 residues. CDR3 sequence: CASSYPGQVNTEAFF. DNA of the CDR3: TGTGCCAGCAGTTATCCAGGACAGGTGAACACTGAAGCTTTCTTT.

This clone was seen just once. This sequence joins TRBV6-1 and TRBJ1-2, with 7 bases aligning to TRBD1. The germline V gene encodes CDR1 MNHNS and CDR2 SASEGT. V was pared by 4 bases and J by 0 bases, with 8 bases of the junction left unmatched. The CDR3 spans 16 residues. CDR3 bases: TGTGCCAGCAGTGGCGCCGGGACAGCACCTAACTATGGCTACACCTTC. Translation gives CASSGAGTAPNYGYTF.

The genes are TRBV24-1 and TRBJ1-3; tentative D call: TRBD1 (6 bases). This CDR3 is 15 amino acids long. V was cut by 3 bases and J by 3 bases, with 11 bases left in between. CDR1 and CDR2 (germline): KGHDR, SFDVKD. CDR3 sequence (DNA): TGTGCCACCAGTGATACGCAGGGGAGTGGAAACACCATATATTTT. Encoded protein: CATSDTQGSGNTIYF.

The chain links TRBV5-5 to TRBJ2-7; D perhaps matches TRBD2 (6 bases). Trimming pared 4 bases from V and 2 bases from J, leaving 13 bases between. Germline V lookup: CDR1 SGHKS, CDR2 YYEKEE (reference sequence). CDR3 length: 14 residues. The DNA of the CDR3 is TGTGCCAGCAGCCACGAAGCGGGTACCTACGAGCAGTACTTC. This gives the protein CASSHEAGTYEQYF. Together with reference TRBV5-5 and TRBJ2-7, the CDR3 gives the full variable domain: DAGVTQSPTHLIKTRGQQVTLRCSPISGHKSVSWYQQVLGQGPQFIFQYYEKEERGRGNFPDRFSARQFPNYSSELNVNALLLGDSALYLCASSHEAGTYEQYFGPGTRLTVT.

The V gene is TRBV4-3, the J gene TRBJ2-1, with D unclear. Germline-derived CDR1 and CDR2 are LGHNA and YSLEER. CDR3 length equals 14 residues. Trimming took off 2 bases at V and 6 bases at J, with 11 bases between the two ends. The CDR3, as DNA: TGCGCCAGCAGCCAACCAGGCCTTATCAATGAGCAGTTCTTC. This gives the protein CASSQPGLINEQFF.

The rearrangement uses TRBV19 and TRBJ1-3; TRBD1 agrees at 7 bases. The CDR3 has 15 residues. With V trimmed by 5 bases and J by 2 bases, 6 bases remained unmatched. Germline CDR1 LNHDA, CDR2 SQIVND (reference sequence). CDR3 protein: CASSGHRGTGNTIYF. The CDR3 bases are TGTGCCAGTAGTGGTCACAGGGGTACTGGAAACACCATATATTTT.